The T cell receptor (beta chain) described here comes from a study of human T cells and chemical hapten exposure. General study findings and limits: DPC sensitization left the count of TCRs above 1 in 1000 unchanged.

This sample's time point: pre-sensitization, week 0. This sample's treatment: therapeutic diphenylcyclopropenone sensitization with weekly scalp DPC. Worth noting for this clonotype: The antigen is undetermined.

In TCRdb, the RACE reads were re-called with MiXCR into one record per CDR3 protein. Of over 300,000 distinct CDR3 sequences listed, approximately 5% are singletons. Trimming removed 7 bases from V and 2 bases from J, with 11 bases in between. Germline assignment: CDR1 MNHNS and CDR2 SASEGT. CDR3 length equals 13 residues. The rearrangement joins TRBV6-1 to TRBJ1-2, with D possibly matching TRBD1 (6 bases). Specimen: whole blood, collected in connection with sensitization to the hapten diphenylcyclopropenone (DPC). This receptor was obtained from a woman between 50 and 59 years old with alopecia areata. Some clones in this sample may be carry-over from other donors' samples. The CDR3 reads CASIIGQNYGYTF. The CDR3 DNA follows: TGTGCCAGCATTATAGGACAGAACTATGGCTACACCTTC.